The rows below give T cell receptor beta chains drawn from one sample of a study of cytomegalovirus exposure and HLA in healthy donors. The repertoire was sequenced with immunoSEQ multiplex PCR; TCRdb's copy has only in-frame clones and lacks some. The table shows under 200,000 clones, with around 80% occurring only once. Sequencing was performed on PBMCs. These TCRs come from a human donor in good health. Both conserved end residues are part of each CDR3. Fields, in order: CDR3 DNA, CDR3 protein, V gene, J gene, clone size, CDR3 length, D gene. A D gene is named only where the DNA matches it firmly. A clone size is listed for some rows: how often the clone was seen (once, few, many), or a class if it is expanded.

CDR3nt: TGCGCCAGCCAAGCAGGGGATAATTCACCCCTCCACTTT
CDR3aa: CASQAGDNSPLHF
v_gene: TRBV10-1
j_gene: TRBJ1-6
abundance: few
len: 13
d_gene: .

CDR3nt: TGTGCCAGCAGCTTTCGCGCGGGGACCTATAATTCACCCCTCCACTTT
CDR3aa: CASSFRAGTYNSPLHF
v_gene: TRBV5-4
j_gene: TRBJ1-6
abundance: .
len: 16
d_gene: .

CDR3nt: TGTGCCAGCAGCCCAGGAGATCAGGGAATCTATGGCTACACCTTC
CDR3aa: CASSPGDQGIYGYTF
v_gene: TRBV7-2
j_gene: TRBJ1-2
abundance: .
len: 15
d_gene: .

CDR3nt: TGTGCCATCAGTGATGGTCGGAGCGGGGCTCCTCGCGAGCAGTACTTC
CDR3aa: CAISDGRSGAPREQYF
v_gene: TRBV10-3
j_gene: TRBJ2-7
abundance: .
len: 16
d_gene: TRBD2

CDR3nt: TGTGCCAGCGGAGGACTAGCGGGGGGCATTTACAATGAGCAGTTCTTC
CDR3aa: CASGGLAGGIYNEQFF
v_gene: TRBV9
j_gene: TRBJ2-1
abundance: .
len: 16
d_gene: TRBD2

CDR3nt: TGTGCCAGTAGAGACTACGCATTGAACACTGAAGCTTTCTTT
CDR3aa: CASRDYALNTEAFF
v_gene: TRBV19
j_gene: TRBJ1-1
abundance: .
len: 14
d_gene: .

CDR3nt: TGTGCCAGCAGACGGGACAGAGATCCCTACGAGCAGTACTTC
CDR3aa: CASRRDRDPYEQYF
v_gene: TRBV2
j_gene: TRBJ2-7
abundance: few
len: 14
d_gene: TRBD1

CDR3nt: TGTGCCAGCAGCAGAGTGGCCCGGACTAGCGGCGAGCAGTACTTC
CDR3aa: CASSRVARTSGEQYF
v_gene: TRBV21-1
j_gene: TRBJ2-7
abundance: .
len: 15
d_gene: .

CDR3nt: TGCGCCAGCAGCAGGACGGGGGGCATCAATCAGCCCCAGCATTTT
CDR3aa: CASSRTGGINQPQHF
v_gene: TRBV5-1
j_gene: TRBJ1-5
abundance: .
len: 15
d_gene: .

CDR3nt: TGTGCCAGCAGCCAGAGCGGGGGACCTAGCACAGATACGCAGTATTTT
CDR3aa: CASSQSGGPSTDTQYF
v_gene: TRBV4-2
j_gene: TRBJ2-3
abundance: .
len: 16
d_gene: TRBD2

CDR3nt: TGCGCCAGCAGCCAAGATGGCCTAGCGGGGGGGACTGGCGCGTACCAAGAGACCCAGTACTTC
CDR3aa: CASSQDGLAGGTGAYQETQYF
v_gene: TRBV4-1
j_gene: TRBJ2-5
abundance: once
len: 21
d_gene: TRBD2

CDR3nt: TGCGCCAGCAGCCTCGACAGAAGCATGAACACTGAAGCTTTCTTT
CDR3aa: CASSLDRSMNTEAFF
v_gene: TRBV5-1
j_gene: TRBJ1-1
abundance: few
len: 15
d_gene: .

CDR3nt: TGTGCCATCAGTGGCGGAGATACGCAGTATTTT
CDR3aa: CAISGGDTQYF
v_gene: TRBV10-3
j_gene: TRBJ2-3
abundance: .
len: 11
d_gene: .

CDR3nt: TGTGCCATCAGTGAGTCGACAGGGACTGAAGCTTTCTTT
CDR3aa: CAISESTGTEAFF
v_gene: TRBV10-3
j_gene: TRBJ1-1
abundance: .
len: 13
d_gene: TRBD1

CDR3nt: TGTGCCAGCAGCTTGGGACAGCTCACTGAAGCTTTCTTT
CDR3aa: CASSLGQLTEAFF
v_gene: TRBV5-5
j_gene: TRBJ1-1
abundance: .
len: 13
d_gene: .

CDR3nt: TGTGCCAGCAGCCAATCGTCCGGGGGAGATACGCAGTATTTT
CDR3aa: CASSQSSGGDTQYF
v_gene: TRBV4-2
j_gene: TRBJ2-3
abundance: .
len: 14
d_gene: .

CDR3nt: TGTGCCAGCAGTTTGACATCGGGGGTAACTAATGAAAAACTGTTTTTT
CDR3aa: CASSLTSGVTNEKLFF
v_gene: TRBV2
j_gene: TRBJ1-4
abundance: .
len: 16
d_gene: .

CDR3nt: TGTGCCAGCAATACACAGGGGGTGACTGAAAAACTGTTTTTT
CDR3aa: CASNTQGVTEKLFF
v_gene: TRBV7-8
j_gene: TRBJ1-4
abundance: .
len: 14
d_gene: TRBD1

CDR3nt: TGTGCCAGCAGTTTGACAGGGGCTTCCTACAATGAGCAGTTCTTC
CDR3aa: CASSLTGASYNEQFF
v_gene: TRBV27
j_gene: TRBJ2-1
abundance: .
len: 15
d_gene: TRBD1

CDR3nt: TGTGCCAGCAGTTTAGTAAGGACAGTCACTCGCGAGCAGTACTTC
CDR3aa: CASSLVRTVTREQYF
v_gene: TRBV27
j_gene: TRBJ2-7
abundance: .
len: 15
d_gene: .

CDR3nt: TGTGCCAGCAGTTTATCGACGGGGTATGAGCAGTACTTC
CDR3aa: CASSLSTGYEQYF
v_gene: TRBV27
j_gene: TRBJ2-7
abundance: .
len: 13
d_gene: .

CDR3nt: TGTGCCAGCAGCGCAACATCCTACGAGCAGTACTTC
CDR3aa: CASSATSYEQYF
v_gene: TRBV9
j_gene: TRBJ2-7
abundance: few
len: 12
d_gene: .

CDR3nt: TGTGCCACCGGGTCCCGGGACAAGTACTATGGCTACACCTTC
CDR3aa: CATGSRDKYYGYTF
v_gene: TRBV19
j_gene: TRBJ1-2
abundance: .
len: 14
d_gene: .

CDR3nt: TGTGCCAGCAGTTACACAGCGGGGGTCACAGATACGCAGTATTTT
CDR3aa: CASSYTAGVTDTQYF
v_gene: TRBV6-5
j_gene: TRBJ2-3
abundance: .
len: 15
d_gene: TRBD2

CDR3nt: TGTGCCTCGCTGGGAGGGATGGATTCACCCCTCCACTTT
CDR3aa: CASLGGMDSPLHF
v_gene: TRBV2
j_gene: TRBJ1-6
abundance: .
len: 13
d_gene: .

CDR3nt: TGTGCCAGCAGCCCAGCGGCGGGCTCTGGGGCCAACGTCCTGACTTTC
CDR3aa: CASSPAAGSGANVLTF
v_gene: TRBV5-4
j_gene: TRBJ2-6
abundance: .
len: 16
d_gene: .

CDR3nt: TGTGCCAGCAGCTTGGGCAGCGGCCGGGAACCCTACGAGCAGTACTTC
CDR3aa: CASSLGSGREPYEQYF
v_gene: TRBV7-2
j_gene: TRBJ2-7
abundance: few
len: 16
d_gene: .

CDR3nt: TGTGCCAGCAGCTTGGATTTAGCGGGGGGGAATACGCAGTATTTT
CDR3aa: CASSLDLAGGNTQYF
v_gene: TRBV5-4
j_gene: TRBJ2-3
abundance: .
len: 15
d_gene: TRBD2

CDR3nt: TGTGCCAGCAGCCGGGGACTAGAAGAGACCCAGTACTTC
CDR3aa: CASSRGLEETQYF
v_gene: TRBV7-3
j_gene: TRBJ2-5
abundance: .
len: 13
d_gene: TRBD2

CDR3nt: TGCGCCAGCAGCCACTCAAGGGGGGGAGAGCTGTTTTTT
CDR3aa: CASSHSRGGELFF
v_gene: TRBV4-3
j_gene: TRBJ1-4
abundance: .
len: 13
d_gene: .

CDR3nt: TGTGCCAGCAGTGTCACAGGGATGAACACTGAAGCTTTCTTT
CDR3aa: CASSVTGMNTEAFF
v_gene: TRBV6-6
j_gene: TRBJ1-1
abundance: .
len: 14
d_gene: .

CDR3nt: TGTGCCAGCAGCTACCTAGCGGGGAGGACAGATACGCAGTATTTT
CDR3aa: CASSYLAGRTDTQYF
v_gene: TRBV5-6
j_gene: TRBJ2-3
abundance: few
len: 15
d_gene: TRBD2

CDR3nt: TGTGCCAGCAGCGTAGCCCCAGCGGGGGGAGGAACCGGGGAGCTGTTTTTT
CDR3aa: CASSVAPAGGGTGELFF
v_gene: TRBV9
j_gene: TRBJ2-2
abundance: .
len: 17
d_gene: TRBD2

CDR3nt: TGCGCCAGCAGCCTGGCGGGGTCGGCCTCGACCGGGGAGCTGTTTTTT
CDR3aa: CASSLAGSASTGELFF
v_gene: TRBV5-1
j_gene: TRBJ2-2
abundance: .
len: 16
d_gene: .

CDR3nt: TGTGCCAGCAGCTTAGAACGTCGGAGAGGAGCCGAGCCCTATGGCTACACCTTC
CDR3aa: CASSLERRRGAEPYGYTF
v_gene: TRBV7-2
j_gene: TRBJ1-2
abundance: .
len: 18
d_gene: .

CDR3nt: TGTGCCAGCAGTGAACAGTCAGGGATGACTGAAGCTTTCTTT
CDR3aa: CASSEQSGMTEAFF
v_gene: TRBV6-1
j_gene: TRBJ1-1
abundance: .
len: 14
d_gene: .

CDR3nt: TGTGCCAGCAGCTCGGGACAGGGGGGGGGATACGAGCAGTACTTC
CDR3aa: CASSSGQGGGYEQYF
v_gene: TRBV7-8
j_gene: TRBJ2-7
abundance: few
len: 15
d_gene: TRBD1

CDR3nt: TGCGCCAGCAGCTTTAGCAATGAGCAGTTCTTC
CDR3aa: CASSFSNEQFF
v_gene: TRBV5-1
j_gene: TRBJ2-1
abundance: .
len: 11
d_gene: .

CDR3nt: TGTGCCAGCAGCTCAGGACTAGCGGGGAAGGGCACAGATACGCAGTATTTT
CDR3aa: CASSSGLAGKGTDTQYF
v_gene: TRBV7-2
j_gene: TRBJ2-3
abundance: .
len: 17
d_gene: TRBD2

CDR3nt: TGTGCCAGCAGCTTGGTCGGGGTTACAGGGGGGACTGAAGCTTTCTTT
CDR3aa: CASSLVGVTGGTEAFF
v_gene: TRBV5-4
j_gene: TRBJ1-1
abundance: few
len: 16
d_gene: TRBD1

CDR3nt: TGCGCCAGCAGACCAACCGACAGGGCCAAACCCCTCCACTTT
CDR3aa: CASRPTDRAKPLHF
v_gene: TRBV5-1
j_gene: TRBJ1-6
abundance: .
len: 14
d_gene: TRBD1

CDR3nt: TGTGCCAGCAGTGAAGCAGGTGGCCAGCGGGGGAGGGCAGATACGCAGTATTTT
CDR3aa: CASSEAGGQRGRADTQYF
v_gene: TRBV6-1
j_gene: TRBJ2-3
abundance: .
len: 18
d_gene: TRBD2

CDR3nt: TGTGCCAGCAGCAGCCAGGGAATTCGGACTGAAGCTTTCTTT
CDR3aa: CASSSQGIRTEAFF
v_gene: TRBV5-4
j_gene: TRBJ1-1
abundance: .
len: 14
d_gene: .

CDR3nt: TGCAGCGTTGAAGTTTCGGGACAGGGGGCCGGGGAGCTGTTTTTT
CDR3aa: CSVEVSGQGAGELFF
v_gene: TRBV29-1
j_gene: TRBJ2-2
abundance: .
len: 15
d_gene: TRBD1

CDR3nt: TGTGCCAGCAGGTGGACAGGGGAAGTGAATGAGCAGTTCTTC
CDR3aa: CASRWTGEVNEQFF
v_gene: TRBV6-1
j_gene: TRBJ2-1
abundance: .
len: 14
d_gene: TRBD1

CDR3nt: TGTGCCAGCAGTTACTCTGACAGAAGCACAGATACGCAGTATTTT
CDR3aa: CASSYSDRSTDTQYF
v_gene: TRBV6-6
j_gene: TRBJ2-3
abundance: .
len: 15
d_gene: .

CDR3nt: TGTGCCAGCTCCCGAGGATACACTGAAGCTTTCTTT
CDR3aa: CASSRGYTEAFF
v_gene: TRBV6-1
j_gene: TRBJ1-1
abundance: once
len: 12
d_gene: .

CDR3nt: TGTGCCAGCAGCCTAGACAGGGTCAGCACAGATACGCAGTATTTT
CDR3aa: CASSLDRVSTDTQYF
v_gene: TRBV7-9
j_gene: TRBJ2-3
abundance: once
len: 15
d_gene: TRBD1

CDR3nt: TGTGCCAGCAGCTCGGGGGGGGGACAGGGGTCTGGCTACACCTTC
CDR3aa: CASSSGGGQGSGYTF
v_gene: TRBV7-2
j_gene: TRBJ1-2
abundance: .
len: 15
d_gene: TRBD1